This is a list of T cell receptor beta chains from one sample in a study of cytomegalovirus exposure and HLA in healthy donors. Data came from immunoSEQ multiplex PCR; TCRdb stores just in-frame clones and leaves some out. The profile shows about 110,000 clones, about four fifths of them singletons. The source material was PBMCs. The source of these receptors is a woman aged 60-75 years in good health and CMV-seropositive. The CDR3 runs from the conserved cysteine through the conserved F or W.

v_call | cdr3_aa
TRBV5-1 | CASSWSLGEEGYTF
TRBV10-3 | CAISESRWTGPEQYF
TRBV5-4 | CASSLGQGKAGYEQYF
TRBV5-1 | CASSPTSGTGSYGYTF
TRBV7-9 | CASSLAGSSYNEQFF
TRBV5-1 | CASSLGPRQGDMREQYF
TRBV5-1 | CASSLAGGTNTEAFF
TRBV19 | CASPQWVPGRLF
TRBV5-1 | CASSLQGGNQPQHF
TRBV5-1 | CASSRGSRETQYF
TRBV6-1 | CASSEWGTGEGETQYF
TRBV29-1 | CSVAPGLASTDTQYF
TRBV2 | CASSVRDSENTEAFF
TRBV7-2 | CASSLDGQGVDEQYF
TRBV10-3 | CATSETGYNTEAFF
TRBV30 | CAWTPGLAGARAQYF
TRBV10-3 | CAISDRGYAEAFF
TRBV7-9 | CSSSLSYNEQFF
TRBV15 | CATSTTSYNEQFF
TRBV12-1 | CASSFAGREGRGDTQYF
TRBV29-1 | CSVEQGRYTDTQYF
TRBV30 | CAWSVQTHAFF
TRBV29-1 | CSAKGQRNTEAFF
TRBV30 | CAWSDRPMNTEAFF
TRBV18 | CASSPLPPEFLYEQYF
TRBV11-2 | CASSLGQGAEKLFF
TRBV11-2 | CASSLWDRSSYEQYF
TRBV2 | CASSVRGLGHEQYF
TRBV11-3 | CASSYRPADTQYF
TRBV7-6 | CASSLNPGQPQHF
TRBV2 | CASSVQNNYGYTF
TRBV11-2 | CATASMLAGDEQFF
TRBV6-5 | CASSPVYPGELFF
TRBV10-2 | CASSGGLAGPWEQYF
TRBV2 | CASGGAGGGETQYF
TRBV19 | CASSGGAGFYEQYF
TRBV29-1 | CSALAGGNYNEQFF
TRBV19 | CASSKQPGQKNTEAFF
TRBV18 | CASSPRAGLTEAFF
TRBV28 | CASSKQGASYEQYF
TRBV2 | CASSDPGTGGLRAGSEQFF
TRBV11-2 | CATAGAIPYEQFF
TRBV6-5 | CASSYSGGPADTQYF
TRBV6-1 | CASSEVAETYNEQFF
TRBV12-5 | CASVRGGNTDTQYF
TRBV6-5 | CASSYFSSYEQYF
TRBV5-6 | CASSFGLGGFEQYF
TRBV7-3 | CASSLNRVGEQYF
TRBV7-9 | CASSLEAGPQPQHF
TRBV19 | CASSFKQGPGNQPQHF
TRBV11-3 | CASSLLAGGSNTGELFF
TRBV5-1 | CASSSRSGTGVGEQFF
TRBV11-2 | CASNMNGRAIETQYF